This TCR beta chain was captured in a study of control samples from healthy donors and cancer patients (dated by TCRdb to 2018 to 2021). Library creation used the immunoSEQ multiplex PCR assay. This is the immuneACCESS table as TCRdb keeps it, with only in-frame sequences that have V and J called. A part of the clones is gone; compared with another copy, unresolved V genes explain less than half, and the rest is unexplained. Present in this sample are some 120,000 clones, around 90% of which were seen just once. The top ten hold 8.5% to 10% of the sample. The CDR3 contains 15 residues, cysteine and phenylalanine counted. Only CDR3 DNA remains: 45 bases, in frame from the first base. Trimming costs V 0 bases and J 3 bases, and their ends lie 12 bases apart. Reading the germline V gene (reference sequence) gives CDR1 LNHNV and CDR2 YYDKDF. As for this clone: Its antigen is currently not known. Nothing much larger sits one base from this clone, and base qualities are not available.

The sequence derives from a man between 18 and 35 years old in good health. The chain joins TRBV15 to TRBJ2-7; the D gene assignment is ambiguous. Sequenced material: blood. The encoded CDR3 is CATSRDIGRGYEQYF. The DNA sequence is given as TGTGCCACCAGCAGAGACATTGGCAGAGGCTACGAGCAGTACTTC.